The 24 T cell receptor beta chains presented below share a single source sample, sequenced in a study of T cell changes during pregnancy in multiple sclerosis. Some clones are missing from TCRdb's copy, which holds only in-frame ones; the method was immunoSEQ multiplex PCR. The table has some 30,000 clones, about nine tenths seen once. Here the sequenced sample was CD8+ T cells from peripheral blood mononuclear cells, taken in the second trimester of pregnancy. The receptors come from a female donor in good health, enrolled as a control in a pregnancy study.

This clone was observed once. The rearrangement uses TRBV27 and TRBJ2-7; TRBD1 might be the D (5 bases). This CDR3 spans 13 amino acids. Germline CDR1 is MNHEY and CDR2 is SMNVEV (reference sequence). The V end lost 7 bases, the J end lost 3 bases, and 13 bases lay between the germline ends. DNA of the CDR3: TGTGCCAGCACCTCGACAGCCGACTACGAGCAGTACTTC. It encodes CASTSTADYEQYF.

This clone was observed a single time. The chain joins TRBV7-2 to TRBJ2-1; possibly TRBD1 for D (6 bases). The CDR3 extends over 14 amino acids. Trimming removed 0 bases at V and 8 bases at J, with 11 bases between. Germline V gene data show CDR1 as SGHTA and CDR2 as FQGNSA. DNA of the CDR3: TGTGCCAGCAGCTTAGCGCTAGGGGGATATGAGCAGTTCTTC. Protein product: CASSLALGGYEQFF.

The chain recombines TRBV4-3 with TRBJ1-2; D gene uncertain. CDR1 and CDR2 from the germline V gene are LGHNA and YSLEER. V shed 0 bases and J shed 2 bases, with 10 bases lying between them. This CDR3 is built from 15 residues. The CDR3 sequence is CASSQDLQQNYGYTF. The CDR3 bases are TGCGCCAGCAGCCAAGACCTACAGCAAAACTATGGCTACACCTTC.

This clone occurred once. This chain links TRBV9 with TRBJ1-1; 8 bases are a match to TRBD1. Trimming removed 2 bases from V and 0 bases from J; junction bases left unmatched: 3. The germline gives CDR1 SGDLS, CDR2 YYNGEE. The CDR3 is 15 residues long. The CDR3 DNA follows: TGTGCCAGCAGCGTGACAGGGGCCATGAACACTGAAGCTTTCTTT. Residues: CASSVTGAMNTEAFF.

Only one count was recorded for this clone. The chain recombines TRBV4-3 with TRBJ2-1; 7 bases line up with TRBD1. Germline lookup yields CDR1 LGHNA and CDR2 YSLEER. Trimming took 0 bases from V and 2 from J; bases not matched to a gene: 4. The CDR3 sequence is 16 residues long. The CDR3 sequence: CASSQDWDRPYNEQFF. CDR3 bases: TGCGCCAGCAGCCAAGATTGGGACAGACCCTACAATGAGCAGTTCTTC.

The chain employs TRBV5-1 and TRBJ1-4, with a weak D call TRBD1 (6 bases). Per the germline V gene, CDR1 is SGHRS and CDR2 is YFSETQ. The CDR3 totals 14 residues. V lost 3 bases and J lost 5, with 11 bases in between. CDR3 region: CASSSDRGNEKLFF. CDR3 DNA: TGCGCCAGCAGCTCGGACAGAGGGAATGAAAAACTGTTTTTT.

This chain links TRBV2 with TRBJ1-3; no firm D call. The CDR3 loop spans 14 amino acids. V gave up 4 bases and J gave up 8 bases, with 15 bases separating them. Germline V gene lookup returns CDR1 SNHLY and CDR2 FYNNEI. Here the CDR3 reads CASSVSDNLHTIYF. CDR3 DNA: TGTGCCAGCAGTGTCTCAGACAATCTTCACACCATATATTTT.

The CDR3 coding sequence is TGTGCCAGCAGGCCGGACAATGAGCAGTTCTTC. It is translated as CASRPDNEQFF. The chain couples TRBV7-9 to TRBJ2-1, with D hard to call. The ends were cut back, 6 bases at V and 5 bases at J, with 5 bases in the middle. Looked up from germline, CDR1 is SEHNR and CDR2 is FQNEAQ (reference sequence). CDR3 length: 11 residues.

The chain joins TRBV7-9 to TRBJ2-4, with 8 bases aligning to TRBD1. Germline V gene data show CDR1 as SEHNR and CDR2 as FQNEAQ (reference sequence). Unmatched junction bases numbered 12, after V lost 3 bases and J lost 8 bases. The CDR3 is 16 residues long. The CDR3 loop is CASSLFIQGAEDIQYF. DNA for the CDR3: TGTGCCAGCAGCTTGTTCATTCAGGGGGCTGAGGACATTCAGTACTTC.

The chain links TRBV7-9 to TRBJ2-5, with 7 bases that match TRBD2. Germline CDR1 SEHNR, CDR2 FQNEAQ (reference sequence). The J segment lost 6 bases and the V segment lost 5 bases, leaving 18 bases of the junction unmatched. The CDR3 totals 17 residues. CDR3 amino acids: CASSPRGAGTTLKTQYF. The DNA for the CDR3 is TGTGCCAGCAGCCCAAGAGGGGCGGGGACTACTCTGAAGACCCAGTACTTC.

V gene TRBV19 combines with J gene TRBJ1-1; 7 bases are shared with TRBD1. V lost 5 bases to trimming and J lost 5 bases; unmatched junction nucleotides: 8. CDR3 length: 14 amino acids. The germline V gene encodes CDR1 LNHDA and CDR2 SQIVND (reference sequence). The CDR3 bases are TGTGCCAGTAGTCTAACAGGGGTATGGACTGAAGCTTTCTTT. This encodes CASSLTGVWTEAFF.

There are a few counts of this clone. J is TRBJ2-7 and V is TRBV4-2; D perhaps matches TRBD2 (6 bases). V dropped 0 bases and J dropped 2 bases, with 11 bases sitting between them. Germline V gives CDR1 LGHNA, CDR2 YNFKEQ. CDR3 length: 15 amino acids. Here the CDR3 DNA reads TGTGCCAGCAGCCAAGAGCCTAGCGAAGCCTACGAGCAGTACTTC. Its translation: CASSQEPSEAYEQYF.

The chain links TRBV27 to TRBJ2-3; TRBD2 matches at 7 bases. Germline lookup yields CDR1 MNHEY and CDR2 SMNVEV (reference sequence). The V gene end was trimmed by 5 bases and the J gene end by 0 bases; junction bases not matched to a gene: 5. CDR3 size: 15 residues. The CDR3 DNA reads TGTGCCAGCAGTCTCTCGGGGGGAAGCACAGATACGCAGTATTTT. Translating it yields CASSLSGGSTDTQYF.

The J gene is TRBJ2-7, the V gene TRBV6-1; TRBD1 is a possible D gene (6 bases). CDR1 MNHNS and CDR2 SASEGT come from the germline V gene. CDR3 length equals 14 residues. Trimming removed 5 bases at V and 3 bases at J, with 14 bases between. This CDR3 reads CASSPGTSRYEQYF. The CDR3 coding sequence is TGTGCCAGCAGTCCAGGGACATCCCGCTACGAGCAGTACTTC.

The V gene is TRBV2, the J gene TRBJ2-7; 8 bases agree with TRBD1. The ends lost 9 bases at V and 3 bases at J; junction bases unmatched: 4. This CDR3 contains 12 residues. CDR1 and CDR2 (germline): SNHLY, FYNNEI. As DNA, the CDR3 is TGTGCCAGTAAAGGACAGGGCTACGAGCAGTACTTC. Its translation is CASKGQGYEQYF.

The chain links TRBV4-1 to TRBJ2-2, with D possibly being TRBD1 (5 bases). V gave up 2 bases and J gave up 2 bases, with 12 bases separating them. This CDR3 has 16 amino acids. CDR1 is MGHRA and CDR2 is YSYEKL in the germline V gene. The CDR3 sequence: CASSQIGETNTGELFF. CDR3 nucleotides: TGCGCCAGCAGCCAAATAGGGGAAACCAACACCGGGGAGCTGTTTTTT.

The chain employs TRBV4-2 and TRBJ2-3; 10 bases line up with TRBD2. From germline, CDR1 is LGHNA and CDR2 YNFKEQ. After removal of 4 bases from V and 4 bases from J, the junction contained 8 bases not matched to a gene. The CDR3 has 16 amino acids. The CDR3 nucleotides read TGTGCCAGCAGCCTGGAGGCCAGCGGGGGGGCAGATACGCAGTATTTT. This sequence encodes CASSLEASGGADTQYF.

The chain uses TRBV7-8 and TRBJ2-2, with D tentatively TRBD2 (6 bases). Germline V gene sequence: CDR1 SGHVS, CDR2 FQNEAQ. The CDR3 has 15 amino acids. The CDR3 coding sequence is TGTGTGGCAAGCTTGAGCGGGCTCAACACCGGGGAGCTGTTTTTT. This gives the protein CVASLSGLNTGELFF.

The chain is built from TRBV11-3 and TRBJ2-7; D is perhaps TRBD1 (5 bases). The germline V gene encodes CDR1 SGHNT and CDR2 YENEEA. Trimming removed 1 base from V and 3 bases from J, with 7 bases in between. This CDR3 has 13 amino acids. This CDR3 is CASSLGTGYEQYF. The CDR3 DNA reads TGTGCCAGCAGCTTAGGAACAGGCTACGAGCAGTACTTC.

J is TRBJ2-3 and V is TRBV7-9, with TRBD2 identical over 11 bases. There are 18 residues in the CDR3. V lost 5 bases and J lost 6; bases outside the gene matches: 16. Germline CDR1 and CDR2: SEHNR and FQNEAQ (reference sequence). The CDR3 DNA follows: TGTGCCAGCAGCCCGGTCCTAGCGGGGGGCGGAATCATGGATACGCAGTATTTT. Amino acid sequence: CASSPVLAGGGIMDTQYF.

The rearrangement links TRBV4-3 to TRBJ1-2, with D possibly TRBD1 on 6 matching bases. The CDR3 covers 15 residues. Germline V lookup: CDR1 LGHNA, CDR2 YSLEER. V shed 2 bases and J shed 2 bases, with 12 bases lying between them. The CDR3 here is CASSQHRDTNYGYTF. In DNA form, the CDR3 reads TGCGCCAGCAGCCAACACAGGGATACCAACTATGGCTACACCTTC.

A few counts support this clone. A clone one base away is much larger, so this may be a read error. The gene calls are TRBV6-4 and TRBJ2-6; 9 positions match TRBD1. With 4 bases clipped from V and 0 bases from J, the junction kept 1 base outside the gene matches. Germline-derived CDR1 and CDR2 are MRHNA and SNTAGT. This CDR3 is 16 amino acids long. The CDR3: CASSVTGGSGANVLTF. In DNA form, the CDR3 reads TGTGCCAGCAGTGTGACAGGGGGCTCTGGGGCCAACGTCCTGACTTTC.

This rearrangement joins TRBV5-5 to TRBJ1-5; no clear D gene. This CDR3 comprises 13 residues. Trimming shortened V by 1 base and J by 7 bases, and 9 bases separated the two germline ends. Germline CDR1 SGHKS, CDR2 YYEKEE (reference sequence). The CDR3 DNA sequence: TGTGCCAGCAGCTTGACAGTTCAACAGCCCCAGCATTTT. It yields the protein CASSLTVQQPQHF.

The chain is built from TRBV4-1 and TRBJ1-1; D is possibly TRBD1 (6 bases). Germline-derived CDR1 and CDR2 are MGHRA and YSYEKL. This CDR3 is 15 amino acids long. V lost 4 bases and J lost 0, with 12 bases in between. In DNA, the CDR3 is TGCGCCAGCAGCCCCGGACAGTACATGAACACTGAAGCTTTCTTT. Translated, it gives CASSPGQYMNTEAFF.